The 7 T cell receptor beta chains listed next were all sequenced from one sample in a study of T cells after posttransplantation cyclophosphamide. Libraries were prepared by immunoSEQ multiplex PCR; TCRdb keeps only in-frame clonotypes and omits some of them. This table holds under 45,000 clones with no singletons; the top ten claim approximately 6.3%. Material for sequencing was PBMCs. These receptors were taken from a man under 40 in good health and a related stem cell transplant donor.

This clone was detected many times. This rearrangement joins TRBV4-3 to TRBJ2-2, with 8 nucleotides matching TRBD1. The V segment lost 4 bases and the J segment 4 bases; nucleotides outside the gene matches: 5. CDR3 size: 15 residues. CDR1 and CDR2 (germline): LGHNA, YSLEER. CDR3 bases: TGCGCCAGCAGCCTCCATACAGGGGGCACCGGGGAGCTGTTTTTT. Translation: CASSLHTGGTGELFF.

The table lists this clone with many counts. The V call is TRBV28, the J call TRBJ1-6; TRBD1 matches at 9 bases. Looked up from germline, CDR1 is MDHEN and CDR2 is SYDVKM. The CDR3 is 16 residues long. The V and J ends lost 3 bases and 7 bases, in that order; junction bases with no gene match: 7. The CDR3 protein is CASSFAWTGANSPLHF. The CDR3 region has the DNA TGTGCCAGCAGTTTTGCTTGGACAGGGGCCAATTCACCCCTCCACTTT.

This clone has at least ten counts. Here the CDR3 DNA reads TGTGCCAGTAGTTCCGGACAGGGGATCGGGGAGCTGTTTTTT. This encodes CASSSGQGIGELFF. The chain has TRBV19 and TRBJ2-2; TRBD1 agrees at 9 bases. CDR1 and CDR2 from the germline V gene are LNHDA and SQIVND (reference sequence). With V trimmed by 5 bases and J by 7 bases, 5 bases remained unmatched. The CDR3 length is 14 residues.

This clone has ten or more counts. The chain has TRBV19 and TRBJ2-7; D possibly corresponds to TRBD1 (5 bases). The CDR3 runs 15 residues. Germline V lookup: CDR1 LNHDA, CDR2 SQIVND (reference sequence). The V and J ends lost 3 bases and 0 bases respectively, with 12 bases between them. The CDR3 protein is CASSIAAGNSYEQYF. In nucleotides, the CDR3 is TGTGCCAGTAGTATCGCCGCAGGGAACTCCTACGAGCAGTACTTC.

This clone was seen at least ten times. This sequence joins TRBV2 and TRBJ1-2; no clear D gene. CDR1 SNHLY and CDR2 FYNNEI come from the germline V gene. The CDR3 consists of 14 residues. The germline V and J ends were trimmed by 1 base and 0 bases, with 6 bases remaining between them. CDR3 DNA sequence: TGTGCCAGCAGTGAAGGGGCAGCTAACTATGGCTACACCTTC. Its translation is CASSEGAANYGYTF. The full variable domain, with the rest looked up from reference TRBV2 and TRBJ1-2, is EPEVTQTPSHQVTQMGQEVILRCVPISNHLYFYWYRQILGQKVEFLVSFYNNEISEKSEIFDDQFSVERPDGSNFTLKIRSTKLEDSAMYFCASSEGAANYGYTFGSGTRLTVV.

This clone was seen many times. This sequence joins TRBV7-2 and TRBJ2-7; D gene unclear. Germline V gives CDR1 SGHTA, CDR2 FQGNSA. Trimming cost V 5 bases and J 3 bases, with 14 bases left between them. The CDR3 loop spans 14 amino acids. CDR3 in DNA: TGTGCCAGCAGCCCTAATAGAAACTACTACGAGCAGTACTTC. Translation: CASSPNRNYYEQYF.

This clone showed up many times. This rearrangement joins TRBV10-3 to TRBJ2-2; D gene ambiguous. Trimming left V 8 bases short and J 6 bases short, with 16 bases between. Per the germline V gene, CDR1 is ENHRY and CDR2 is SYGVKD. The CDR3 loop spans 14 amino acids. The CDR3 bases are TGTGCCATCGGTAGAATTATATCCGCCGGGGAGCTGTTTTTT. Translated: CAIGRIISAGELFF.